The T cell receptor beta chain under discussion was sequenced for a study of blood T cell repertoires in COVID-19. Across the study: Acute-phase and convalescent COVID-19 samples originated in the United States, Italy and Spain.

Repertoires were generated with immunoSEQ multiplex PCR, while TCRdb's copy carries only in-frame clones and drops some. The sample includes around 260,000 clones, approximately 87% of them seen just once. The germline gives CDR1 MNHEY, CDR2 SVGEGT. V lost 6 bases to trimming and J lost 5 bases, with 10 bases between them. The CDR3 length is 13 residues. Sequencing was carried out using peripheral blood. The chain has TRBV6-2 or TRBV6-3 and TRBJ1-4; D remains ambiguous. This sequence was found in a woman between 50 and 59 years old with acute or convalescent COVID-19. This CDR3 is CASSRPGNEKLFF. The DNA for the CDR3 is TGTGCCAGCAGCCGGCCGGGGAATGAAAAACTGTTTTTT.